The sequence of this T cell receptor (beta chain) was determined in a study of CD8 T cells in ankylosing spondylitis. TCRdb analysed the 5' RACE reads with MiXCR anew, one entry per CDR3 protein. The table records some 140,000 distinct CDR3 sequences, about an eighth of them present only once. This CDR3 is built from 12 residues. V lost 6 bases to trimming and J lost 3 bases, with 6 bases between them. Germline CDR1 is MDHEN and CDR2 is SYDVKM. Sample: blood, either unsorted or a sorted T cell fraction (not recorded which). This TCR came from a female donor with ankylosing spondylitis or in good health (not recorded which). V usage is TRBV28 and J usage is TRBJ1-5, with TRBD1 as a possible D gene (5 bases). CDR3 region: CASRTVNQPQHF. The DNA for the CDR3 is TGTGCCAGCAGGACAGTCAATCAGCCCCAGCATTTT.